One and the same sample provided the 18 T cell receptor beta chains below, sequenced in a study of blood T cell repertoires in COVID-19. Generated by immunoSEQ multiplex PCR, the TCRdb table keeps only in-frame clones and is missing some. The table records roughly 130,000 clones, 75% to 90% of them present only once. Sequencing used peripheral blood. These receptors came from a man aged 70 or older with acute or convalescent COVID-19.

The chain links TRBV3-1 (or the pseudogene TRBV3-2) to TRBJ1-3; 9 bases are a match to TRBD1. Trimming removed 6 bases from V and 2 bases from J; junction bases left unmatched: 8. Germline V gene data show CDR1 as LGHDT and CDR2 as YNNKEL (reference sequence). This CDR3 region has 16 residues. The chain's CDR3 is CASRPGQGFAGNTIYF. DNA for the CDR3: TGTGCCAGCAGGCCGGGACAGGGTTTCGCTGGAAACACCATATATTTT.

This chain joins TRBV7-9 and TRBJ1-2; TRBD1 agrees at 9 bases. Germline CDR1 SEHNR, CDR2 FQNEAQ (reference sequence). Trimming removed 6 bases from V and 4 bases from J; junction bases left unmatched: 9. This CDR3 is 15 amino acids long. This CDR3 is CASSRRDRVGYGYTF. CDR3 nucleotide sequence: TGTGCCAGCAGTCGAAGGGACAGGGTGGGCTATGGCTACACCTTC.

The V and J genes are TRBV11-3 and TRBJ2-1; 7 positions match TRBD1. V gave up 1 base and J gave up 4 bases; unmatched junction bases: 4. The germline CDR1 and CDR2 sequences are SGHNT and YENEEA. This CDR3 has 15 residues. The CDR3: CASSLGQGKYNEQFF. DNA of the CDR3: TGTGCCAGCAGCTTAGGACAGGGAAAATACAATGAGCAGTTCTTC. The variable domain in full, with the rest retrieved from reference TRBV11-3 and TRBJ2-1, is EAGVVQSPRYKIIEKKQPVAFWCNPISGHNTLYWYLQNLGQGPELLIRYENEEAVDDSQLPKDRFSAERLKGVDSTLKIQPAELGDSAVYLCASSLGQGKYNEQFFGPGTRLTVL.

This clone was found many times. The chain employs TRBV19 and TRBJ1-1; D not resolved. The germline V gene has CDR1 LNHDA and CDR2 SQIVND (reference sequence). The ends were cut back, 7 bases at V and 0 bases at J, with 12 bases in the middle. The CDR3 covers 14 residues. Written as DNA, the CDR3 is TGTGCCAGTAACGGGCCGGGATTGAACACTGAAGCTTTCTTT. It yields the protein CASNGPGLNTEAFF.

The gene calls are TRBV4-1 and TRBJ2-4, with TRBD2 matching 12 bases. CDR1 and CDR2 (germline): MGHRA, YSYEKL. Trimming cost V 0 bases and J 8 bases; bases outside gene matches: 11. The CDR3 covers 18 residues. The CDR3 DNA follows: TGCGCCAGCAGCCAAGACCGGGCTAGCGGGGGGGTAAGAGACATTCAGTACTTC. As protein: CASSQDRASGGVRDIQYF.

This clone was counted between two and nine times. This chain uses TRBV2 with TRBJ1-4, with D unresolved. Trimming left V 4 bases short and J 5 bases short, with 14 bases between. Germline assignment: CDR1 SNHLY and CDR2 FYNNEI. The CDR3 length is 15 residues. The CDR3 protein is CASSGGRTPNEKLFF. In DNA form, the CDR3 reads TGTGCCAGCAGTGGCGGACGGACTCCGAATGAAAAACTGTTTTTT.

This clone showed up just a few times. The gene calls are TRBV6-5 and TRBJ2-7; tentative D call: TRBD2 (6 bases). The CDR3 runs 12 residues. Germline V gene lookup returns CDR1 MNHEY and CDR2 SVGAGI. V dropped 6 bases and J dropped 5 bases, with 11 bases sitting between them. CDR3 loop: CASRKGLHEQYF. CDR3 DNA sequence: TGTGCCAGCAGGAAGGGACTCCACGAGCAGTACTTC.

This chain connects TRBV4-1 to TRBJ2-6; TRBD1 might be the D (6 bases). CDR1 and CDR2 (germline): MGHRA, YSYEKL. V lost 4 bases, J lost 0 bases, and 19 bases lay in between. This CDR3 comprises 19 residues. The CDR3 loop reads CASSLRTVGASSGANVLTF. CDR3 in DNA: TGCGCCAGCAGCCTCCGGACAGTAGGGGCTAGCTCTGGGGCCAACGTCCTGACTTTC.

The rearrangement links TRBV3-1 (or the pseudogene TRBV3-2) to TRBJ2-7; TRBD2 might be the D (5 bases). Germline V gene data show CDR1 as LGHDT and CDR2 as YNNKEL (reference sequence). The CDR3 extends over 14 amino acids. Trimming took off 2 bases at V and 6 bases at J, with 14 bases between the two ends. This CDR3 is CASSQRGLGGEQYF. CDR3 coding DNA: TGTGCCAGCAGCCAACGAGGGCTCGGAGGCGAGCAGTACTTC.

The gene calls are TRBV3-1 (or the pseudogene TRBV3-2) and TRBJ2-7; 15 bases are a match to TRBD2. Germline CDR1 LGHDT, CDR2 YNNKEL (reference sequence). Trimming took 4 bases from V and 2 from J; bases not matched to a gene: 12. This CDR3 is 19 amino acids long. CDR3: CASSPNQGTSGGTPYEQYF. The CDR3 nucleotides are TGTGCCAGCAGCCCCAACCAGGGGACTAGCGGGGGGACCCCCTACGAGCAGTACTTC.

This clone has only a few counts. The V and J genes are TRBV14 and TRBJ2-5, with a weak D call TRBD1 (5 bases). With 5 bases removed from V and 3 bases from J, the gap between germline ends came to 13 bases. There are 14 residues in the CDR3. Looked up from germline, CDR1 is SGHDN and CDR2 is FVKESK. DNA for the CDR3: TGTGCCAGCAGCTTCGGACAAGAAAAAGAGACCCAGTACTTC. As protein: CASSFGQEKETQYF.

The chain is built from TRBV4-1 and TRBJ1-2; D gene unclear. The V end was cut by 3 bases, the J end by 5 bases, with 16 bases between. Germline values: CDR1 MGHRA, CDR2 YSYEKL. This CDR3 spans 15 amino acids. The CDR3 region has the DNA TGCGCCAGCAGCCATCTGTTGGAGGCACTTTATGGCTACACCTTC. Protein product: CASSHLLEALYGYTF.

The V call is TRBV10-3, the J call TRBJ2-1; 9 bases map to TRBD1. After removal of 10 bases from V and 6 bases from J, the junction contained 10 bases not matched to a gene. The CDR3 is 14 amino acids. Germline V lookup: CDR1 ENHRY, CDR2 SYGVKD. The DNA for the CDR3 is TGTGCCACTCGCGGGACAGGGCCGACCAATGAGCAGTTCTTC. Translating gives CATRGTGPTNEQFF.

The rearrangement joins TRBV6-5 to TRBJ1-5; the match to TRBD1 covers 10 bases. After removal of 10 bases from V and 3 bases from J, the junction contained 6 bases not matched to a gene. The CDR3 is 14 amino acids. The V gene's germline CDR1 is MNHEY and CDR2 SVGAGI. The CDR3 sequence: CATGTGALNQPQHF. The CDR3 DNA is TGTGCCACCGGGACAGGGGCCCTCAATCAGCCCCAGCATTTT.

V is TRBV11-2 and J is TRBJ1-2; possible D gene TRBD1, 5 bases. The CDR3 has 15 residues. Germline CDR1 is SGHAT and CDR2 is FQNNGV. Trimming cost V 5 bases and J 0 bases, with 13 bases left between them. The DNA for the CDR3 is TGTGCCAGCAGCCCCACTGGACAAGCTAACTATGGCTACACCTTC. This sequence encodes CASSPTGQANYGYTF.

A single count supports this clone. The V and J genes are TRBV2 and TRBJ2-7; 10 bases match TRBD2. J was trimmed by 0 bases and V by 6 bases; bases with no gene match: 5. This CDR3 contains 15 residues. Germline V gene lookup returns CDR1 SNHLY and CDR2 FYNNEI. The CDR3 sequence is CASSPGLAVSYEQYF. The CDR3 DNA sequence: TGTGCCAGCAGCCCCGGACTAGCGGTCTCCTACGAGCAGTACTTC.

The genes are TRBV10-3 and TRBJ1-5; maybe TRBD1 (6 bases). Germline V gene lookup returns CDR1 ENHRY and CDR2 SYGVKD. V gave up 8 bases and J gave up 3 bases, with 8 bases separating them. CDR3 size: 12 residues. CDR3 DNA: TGTGCCATCGGACAGAACAATCAGCCCCAGCATTTT. Translated: CAIGQNNQPQHF.

The chain couples TRBV12-3 or TRBV12-4 to TRBJ1-2, with 9 positions matching TRBD1. There are 13 residues in the CDR3. V shed 6 bases and J 8 bases; nucleotides not matched to a gene: 7. CDR3 sequence: CASSGTGFGGYTF. CDR3 nucleotides: TGTGCCAGCAGCGGGACAGGGTTTGGGGGCTACACCTTC.